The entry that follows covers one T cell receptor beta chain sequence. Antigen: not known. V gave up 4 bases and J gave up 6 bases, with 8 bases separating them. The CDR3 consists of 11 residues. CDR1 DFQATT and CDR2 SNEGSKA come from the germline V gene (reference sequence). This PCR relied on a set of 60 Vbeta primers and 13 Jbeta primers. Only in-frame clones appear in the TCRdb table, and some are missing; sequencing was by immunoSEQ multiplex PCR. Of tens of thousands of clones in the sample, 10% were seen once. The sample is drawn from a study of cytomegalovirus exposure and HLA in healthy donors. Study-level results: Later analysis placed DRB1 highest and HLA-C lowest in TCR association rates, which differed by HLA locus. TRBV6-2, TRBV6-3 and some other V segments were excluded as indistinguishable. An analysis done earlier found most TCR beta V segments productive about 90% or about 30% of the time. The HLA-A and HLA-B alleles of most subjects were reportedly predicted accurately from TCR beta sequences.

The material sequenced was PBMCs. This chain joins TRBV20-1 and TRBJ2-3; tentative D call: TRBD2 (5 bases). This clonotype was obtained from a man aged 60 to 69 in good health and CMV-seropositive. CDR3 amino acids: CSAIRGDTQYF. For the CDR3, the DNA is TGCAGTGCTATAAGAGGGGATACGCAGTATTTT.